This T cell receptor beta chain originates from a study of graft-versus-host responses after intestinal transplantation. In regard to this clone: Its antigen is undetermined.

Germline-derived CDR1 and CDR2 are MNHNY and SVGAGI (reference sequence). V dropped 11 bases and J dropped 6 bases, with 16 bases sitting between them. This CDR3 has 12 amino acids. Method: immunoSEQ multiplex PCR; TCRdb's copy keeps in-frame clones and lacks some. Of tens of thousands of clones in the sample, approximately 91% were seen once. This sequence joins TRBV6-6 and TRBJ1-1; D remains ambiguous. The sequencing here drew on unstimulated CD4+ T cells sorted from spleen or lymph node cells, taken before transplant. The clonotype originates from a human donor who was the organ donor for an intestinal transplant. The CDR3: CAGITEGAEAFF. CDR3 bases: TGTGCCGGCATCACAGAGGGAGCTGAAGCTTTCTTT.